Below are 20 T cell receptor beta chains sequenced from a single sample in a study of shared clonotypes between healthy human individuals (TCRdb year 2020). Libraries were built with the immunoSEQ multiplex PCR assay. TCRdb limited this immuneACCESS table to in-frame rearrangements with V and J called. A share of clones is missing; checked studies link under half to unresolved V genes, and the rest is unexplained. The sample includes 850,000 to 1,200,000 clones, with approximately 68% observed a single time. The ten largest clones capture over 1.3% of the sample. Sequencing was done on a sample of memory CD4+ T cells sorted from blood. The sample's cell subset or site label, decoded: CD45RA-negative fraction. The source of these receptors is a man aged 18 to 35 in good health.

This clone was seen only a few times. The chain has TRBV14 and TRBJ2-5; TRBD2 matches at 8 bases. The V gene's germline CDR1 is SGHDN and CDR2 FVKESK. Trimming at V came to 0 bases and at J to 5 bases, leaving 11 bases not matched to a gene. This CDR3 region has 17 residues. The CDR3 here is CASSQDPGGGRAETQYF. The CDR3 DNA reads as TGTGCCAGCAGCCAAGATCCGGGGGGGGGCCGGGCCGAGACCCAGTACTTC.

The chain has TRBV19 and TRBJ2-1; no definite D call. Looked up from germline, CDR1 is LNHDA and CDR2 is SQIVND (reference sequence). V was trimmed by 2 bases and J by 6 bases, leaving 11 bases between them. CDR3 size: 14 residues. CDR3 nucleotides: TGTGCCAGTAGTATAACCCGGCCGGGCAATGAGCAGTTCTTC. This sequence encodes CASSITRPGNEQFF.

There are a few counts of this clone. The rearrangement joins TRBV27 to TRBJ2-1; 7 positions match TRBD1. Germline loops: CDR1 MNHEY, CDR2 SMNVEV (reference sequence). The ends lost 4 bases at V and 9 bases at J; junction bases unmatched: 6. The length of the CDR3 is 13 residues. CDR3 sequence reads: CASSSYRQGEQFF. Here the CDR3 DNA reads TGTGCCAGCAGTTCGTACCGACAGGGTGAGCAGTTCTTC.

As DNA, the CDR3 is TGTGCCAGCAACCGACAGGGGGTGACCTACGAGCAGTACTTC. It yields the protein CASNRQGVTYEQYF. The chain uses TRBV6-6 and TRBJ2-5; 9 positions match TRBD1. The J call is uncertain, as TRBJ2-7 better fits the DNA end. The V gene's germline CDR1 is MNHNY and CDR2 SVGAGI (reference sequence). This CDR3 is 14 amino acids long.

The chain combines TRBV27 with TRBJ2-5; TRBD1 agrees at 8 bases. J gave up 5 bases and V 3 bases, and 5 bases lay outside the gene matches. The CDR3 sequence is 14 residues long. Germline-derived CDR1 and CDR2 are MNHEY and SMNVEV (reference sequence). The CDR3 sequence is CASSFQGARETQYF. CDR3 coding DNA: TGTGCCAGCAGTTTTCAGGGGGCAAGGGAGACCCAGTACTTC.

The chain is built from TRBV2 and TRBJ2-1, with D possibly TRBD1 on 6 matching bases. Trimming took off 7 bases at V and 5 bases at J, with 12 bases between the two ends. Germline lookup yields CDR1 SNHLY and CDR2 FYNNEI. There are 13 residues in the CDR3. The CDR3 region is CASTTTGNNEQFF. As DNA, the CDR3 is TGTGCCAGCACCACTACAGGGAACAATGAGCAGTTCTTC.

A few counts support this clone. The chain carries TRBV6-5 and TRBJ1-2, with 8 bases that match TRBD1. The CDR3 runs 12 residues. V lost 8 bases, J lost 2 bases, and 1 base stayed unmatched. CDR1 and CDR2 (germline): MNHEY, SVGAGI. The chain's CDR3 is CASRTGNYGYTF. The DNA of the CDR3 is TGTGCCAGCCGGACAGGGAACTATGGCTACACCTTC.

This chain connects TRBV18 to TRBJ1-2; D is possibly TRBD1 (5 bases). Between the trimmed V and J ends, which lost 0 bases and 6 bases, there was a span of 11 bases. The CDR3 covers 14 residues. Germline V gives CDR1 KGHSH, CDR2 LQKENI. The CDR3 sequence is CASSPPMGTHGYTF. CDR3 DNA sequence: TGTGCCAGCTCACCACCGATGGGGACCCATGGCTACACCTTC.

The chain joins TRBV7-9 to TRBJ1-1; D gene uncertain. The CDR3 is 13 amino acids. From germline, CDR1 is SEHNR and CDR2 FQNEAQ (reference sequence). V dropped 2 bases and J dropped 2 bases, with 6 bases sitting between them. The CDR3 protein is CASSLNTNTEAFF. The CDR3 bases are TGTGCCAGCAGCTTAAACACCAACACTGAAGCTTTCTTT. The whole variable domain, filled in from reference TRBV7-9 and TRBJ1-1, reads DTGVSQNPRHKITKRGQNVTFRCDPISEHNRLYWYRQTLGQGPEFLTYFQNEAQLEKSRLLSDRFSAERPKGSFSTLEIQRTEQGDSAMYLCASSLNTNTEAFFGQGTRLTVV.

The chain joins TRBV6-6 to TRBJ2-7; the D gene is possibly TRBD2 (7 bases). Germline assignment: CDR1 MNHNY and CDR2 SVGAGI (reference sequence). V shed 2 bases and J shed 2 bases, with 10 bases lying between them. This CDR3 comprises 14 residues. The CDR3 coding sequence is TGTGCCAGCAGTTACGAGGGGGGGCCCTACGAGCAGTACTTC. As protein: CASSYEGGPYEQYF.

In regard to this clone: A read error is the likely source, as a far larger clone sits one nucleotide away. V usage is TRBV28 and J usage is TRBJ2-7, with a tentative D call TRBD2 (6 bases). The germline gives CDR1 MDHEN, CDR2 SYDVKM. This CDR3 has 16 residues. V lost 6 bases to trimming and J lost 0 bases, with 18 bases between them. This CDR3 reads CASRGKGGVFSYEQYF. CDR3 DNA sequence: TGTGCCAGCAGGGGTAAAGGCGGGGTCTTCTCCTACGAGCAGTACTTC.

This chain connects TRBV6-5 to TRBJ2-1, with TRBD2 identical over 9 bases. Germline lookup yields CDR1 MNHEY and CDR2 SVGAGI. J gave up 8 bases and V 0 bases, and 2 bases lay outside the gene matches. The CDR3 totals 14 residues. The CDR3 region is CASSYSRGGYEQFF. CDR3 nucleotide sequence: TGTGCCAGCAGTTACTCGCGGGGGGGCTATGAGCAGTTCTTC.

In its sample, this clone was seen once. V usage is TRBV19 and J usage is TRBJ2-3; 8 positions agree with TRBD2. CDR1 is LNHDA and CDR2 is SQIVND in the germline V gene (reference sequence). Losses at the gene ends were 6 bases for V and 4 bases for J; bases not matched to a gene: 6. The CDR3 length is 14 residues. CDR3 in amino acids: CASRKSGGADTQYF. The DNA of the CDR3 is TGTGCCAGTAGGAAAAGCGGGGGAGCAGATACGCAGTATTTT.

In this sample, this clone turned up a few times. The gene calls are TRBV19 and TRBJ2-7; D is perhaps TRBD2 (6 bases). The CDR3 spans 13 residues. Trimming removed 3 bases at V and 4 bases at J, with 10 bases between. Germline loops: CDR1 LNHDA, CDR2 SQIVND (reference sequence). CDR3 region: CASSIAGRYEQYF. CDR3 coding DNA: TGTGCCAGTAGTATCGCGGGGAGGTACGAGCAGTACTTC.

A single count supports this clone. The rearrangement joins TRBV30 to TRBJ1-6; D gene ambiguous. Trimming shortened V by 3 bases and J by 7 bases, and 16 bases separated the two germline ends. From germline, CDR1 is GTSNPN and CDR2 SVGIG (reference sequence). The CDR3 has 15 residues. The CDR3 DNA is TGTGCCTGGAGCGGGAGAGGAGGAGCCAATTCACCCCTCCACTTT. This translates into CAWSGRGGANSPLHF.

The chain uses TRBV7-9 and TRBJ2-5, with TRBD2 matching 10 bases. The trim removed 7 bases at V and 3 bases at J, leaving 11 bases unmatched. Germline CDR1 and CDR2: SEHNR and FQNEAQ (reference sequence). The CDR3 is made up of 16 amino acids. This CDR3 reads CASTRRGLAGEETQYF. DNA for the CDR3: TGTGCCAGCACCCGTCGTGGGCTAGCGGGAGAAGAGACCCAGTACTTC.

J is TRBJ2-3 and V is TRBV5-1; TRBD2 is a possible D gene (6 bases). Trimming took off 2 bases at V and 3 bases at J, with 16 bases between the two ends. Germline-derived CDR1 and CDR2 are SGHRS and YFSETQ. This CDR3 region has 16 residues. The DNA of the CDR3 is TGCGCCAGCAGCTTCTCCGGGAGCCTTTGGACAGATACGCAGTATTTT. Protein: CASSFSGSLWTDTQYF.

The chain combines TRBV5-4 with TRBJ2-5; D not certain. Trimming left V 4 bases short and J 3 bases short, with 10 bases between. The CDR3 is 13 amino acids. Looked up from germline, CDR1 is SGHNT and CDR2 is YYREEE (reference sequence). CDR3 protein: CASSPRTKETQYF. The CDR3 bases are TGTGCCAGCAGCCCGAGAACCAAAGAGACCCAGTACTTC.

The gene calls are TRBV25-1 and TRBJ2-1; TRBD1 matches at 11 bases. CDR1 is MGHDK, CDR2 SYGVNS, per germline. This CDR3 has 15 residues. The V segment lost 4 bases and the J segment 4 bases; nucleotides outside the gene matches: 3. For the CDR3, the DNA is TGTGCCAGCAGTGGTGGACAGGGGGCTTACAATGAGCAGTTCTTC. Translated: CASSGGQGAYNEQFF.

The gene calls are TRBV28 and TRBJ1-2; TRBD1 matches at 10 bases. Germline lookup yields CDR1 MDHEN and CDR2 SYDVKM. The CDR3 consists of 15 residues. With V trimmed by 2 bases and J by 8 bases, 8 bases remained unmatched. CDR3 nucleotide sequence: TGTGCCAGCAGTTTAGGGACAGGGGTCAGGTGGGGCTACACCTTC. Translating it yields CASSLGTGVRWGYTF.